A selection of T cell receptor beta chains follows, all from one sample in a study of CD8+ T cells in alopecia areata. Sequencing was performed with immunoSEQ multiplex PCR; in TCRdb, only in-frame clones are kept and a portion is missing. The table records more than 150,000 clones, approximately 59% of them present only once. Sequenced material: CD4+ T cells sorted from blood, taken at week 0. The source of these receptors is a human donor with alopecia areata. Each CDR3 is given with its conserved first and last residue. The D gene is left open where the match is weak. A clone size is listed for some rows: how often the clone was seen (once, few, many), or a class if it is expanded.

cdr3_nt | cdr3_aa | v_call | d_call | j_call | clone_size
TGCAGTGCTAGAGCGAACACTGAAGCTTTCTTT | CSARANTEAFF | TRBV20-1 | - | TRBJ1-1 | -
TGTGCCAGCAGGGACGACAATCAGCCCCAGCATTTT | CASRDDNQPQHF | TRBV2 | - | TRBJ1-5 | -
TGTGCCAGCAGCCAACCCTTGCTGACCTCCTACAATGAGCAGTTCTTC | CASSQPLLTSYNEQFF | TRBV4-2 | - | TRBJ2-1 | -
TGCAGCGTTCAGAGAAGCTCTGGAAACACCATATATTTT | CSVQRSSGNTIYF | TRBV29-1 | - | TRBJ1-3 | -
TGCAGCGTTGTAGGCGGGACAGGGTCTGGGGCCAACGTCCTGACTTTC | CSVVGGTGSGANVLTF | TRBV29-1 | TRBD1 | TRBJ2-6 | -
TGCGCCAGCAGCTTGGCCCGGGGTTGGGGCCGCCTCTCTGGGGCCAACGTCCTGACTTTC | CASSLARGWGRLSGANVLTF | TRBV5-1 | - | TRBJ2-6 | -
TGTGCCAGCAGCGAAGCGGAAGAGACCCAGTACTTC | CASSEAEETQYF | TRBV7-9 | - | TRBJ2-5 | -
TGCGCCAGCAGCCAAGGCCGAGCGGACTACTATGGCTACACCTTC | CASSQGRADYYGYTF | TRBV4-1 | - | TRBJ1-2 | -
TGTGCCAGCAGTGGTGACAGGTCGCGTAATTCACCCCTCCACTTT | CASSGDRSRNSPLHF | TRBV6-1 | - | TRBJ1-6 | -
TGCGCCAGCAGCAAGGAGCTCTCTGGGGCCAACGTCCTGACTTTC | CASSKELSGANVLTF | TRBV5-1 | - | TRBJ2-6 | -
TGTGCCAGTAGTATTCGGGGGGACACTGAAGCTTTCTTT | CASSIRGDTEAFF | TRBV19 | - | TRBJ1-1 | -
TGTGCCAGCAGTCCAACTAGCGGGGGGGCGAATACGCAGTATTTT | CASSPTSGGANTQYF | TRBV2 | TRBD2 | TRBJ2-3 | -
TGTGCCAGCAGCCCCGATGGGGCCAACGTCCTGACTTTC | CASSPDGANVLTF | TRBV6-6 | - | TRBJ2-6 | -
TGCGCCAGCAGTGAGTCAGACTATCAAGAGACCCAGTACTTC | CASSESDYQETQYF | TRBV10-2 | - | TRBJ2-5 | -
TGTGCCAGCAGCGTAACTCTAGCGGGGGGGTTTAATGAGCAGTTCTTC | CASSVTLAGGFNEQFF | TRBV2 | TRBD2 | TRBJ2-1 | -
TGTGCCAGCAGCCAGGAACTCTCGAACACTGAAGCTTTCTTT | CASSQELSNTEAFF | TRBV4-2 | - | TRBJ1-1 | medium-sized
TGCAGCGTTTCAGGACTAGCGGGGGGGTCCTACAATGAGCAGTTCTTC | CSVSGLAGGSYNEQFF | TRBV29-1 | TRBD2 | TRBJ2-1 | few
TGTGCCTGGAGTGGGCTACTAGCGGGGGGGAGCTCCTACAATGAGCAGTTCTTC | CAWSGLLAGGSSYNEQFF | TRBV30 | TRBD2 | TRBJ2-1 | few
TGCAGCGTTGGCTCAGGTGGGAGCACTGAAGCTTTCTTT | CSVGSGGSTEAFF | TRBV29-1 | - | TRBJ1-1 | few
TGCAGCGTGGCCAGATCCTTCGGGGGCTACACCTTC | CSVARSFGGYTF | TRBV29-1 | - | TRBJ1-2 | -
TGTGCCACCAGCTCCGACAGGGTGGTATCTGAAGCTTTCTTT | CATSSDRVVSEAFF | TRBV15 | TRBD1 | TRBJ1-1 | few
TGCGGGACAGCCAACACTGAAGCTTTCTTT | CGTANTEAFF | TRBV29-1 | TRBD1 | TRBJ1-1 | -
TGCGCCAGCAGCCCCGAACCGGGAATCCAAGAGACCCAGTACTTC | CASSPEPGIQETQYF | TRBV5-1 | - | TRBJ2-5 | -
TGTGCCAGCAGCTTAGTACTGGCGGGGACCCGCACAGATACGCAGTATTTT | CASSLVLAGTRTDTQYF | TRBV7-8 | - | TRBJ2-3 | -
TGTGCCAGCAGAGGGAGCTCTGGGGCCAACGTCCTGACTTTC | CASRGSSGANVLTF | TRBV2 | - | TRBJ2-6 | -
TGCAGCGGCGCGACAGGGTCCGACCGGGAGCTGTTTTTT | CSGATGSDRELFF | TRBV29-1 | TRBD1 | TRBJ2-2 | -
TGTGCCAGCAGTCGTACAGGGAACACTGAAGCTTTCTTT | CASSRTGNTEAFF | TRBV6-5 | - | TRBJ1-1 | once
TGTGCCAGCAGCTCCTTCTACGAGCAGTACTTC | CASSSFYEQYF | TRBV7-9 | - | TRBJ2-7 | few
TGTGCCAGCAGCCAAGCCCTCACAGGGGCAACCTACGAGCAGTACTTC | CASSQALTGATYEQYF | TRBV4-2 | TRBD1 | TRBJ2-7 | -
TGCGCCAGCAGTCGAGCGGTTACCTCTGGGGCCAACGTCCTGACTTTC | CASSRAVTSGANVLTF | TRBV5-1 | - | TRBJ2-6 | -
TGCAGCGTTGCCCTGGGACTAGCGGGGGGAGAGCAGTTCTTC | CSVALGLAGGEQFF | TRBV29-1 | TRBD2 | TRBJ2-1 | -
TGCAGCGCTAGGGGGACCGGGGAGCTGTTTTTT | CSARGTGELFF | TRBV20-1 | - | TRBJ2-2 | few
TGTGCCAGCAGCTTGGACGGGGGCAGAGATACGCAGTATTTT | CASSLDGGRDTQYF | TRBV5-4 | - | TRBJ2-3 | -
TGCAGTGCCGCCCGGGGGGAGACCCAGTACTTC | CSAARGETQYF | TRBV20-1 | - | TRBJ2-5 | -
TGTGCCATCGGACGGGACGGGGAGCTGTTTTTT | CAIGRDGELFF | TRBV27 | - | TRBJ2-2 | -
TGCGCCAGCAGCTTCCCTGGGACTAGCGCAGAGACCCAGTACTTC | CASSFPGTSAETQYF | TRBV5-1 | TRBD2 | TRBJ2-5 | -
TGTGCCAGCAGCTTTGTCCAGACCGGGGAGCTGTTTTTT | CASSFVQTGELFF | TRBV7-9 | - | TRBJ2-2 | many
TGTGCCAGCGGGAAAGAGGGGTTCTACACCTTC | CASGKEGFYTF | TRBV9 | - | TRBJ1-2 | -
TGCGCCAGCAGCTCGACCTCGGCGGGGATCACCTACGAGCAGTACTTC | CASSSTSAGITYEQYF | TRBV5-1 | - | TRBJ2-7 | few
TGTGCCAGCAGCTTATTGCCGGGGGGATCAGATACGCAGTATTTT | CASSLLPGGSDTQYF | TRBV11-2 | TRBD2 | TRBJ2-3 | -